This T cell receptor beta chain is from a study of blood T cell repertoires in COVID-19. Study context: Sites across the United States, Italy and Spain contributed samples from acute and convalescent COVID-19. PBMCs, B-cell-depleted T cells, or T cells were the source of the cDNA or gDNA that made up the material.

Germline CDR1 is SGHDT and CDR2 is YYEEEE. The V end was cut by 1 base, the J end by 4 bases, with 12 bases between. The CDR3 contains 15 residues. In the original workflow: For nucleated cells, counts were estimated from reference gene primer amplification. TCRdb keeps only in-frame clones here, not all; method: immunoSEQ multiplex PCR. V and J calls and clone size are those listed in that table; D and trimming were worked out from the DNA. The sample lists 150,000 or so clones; around 85% were seen once. Sequencing was performed on peripheral blood. The sequence was collected from a man aged 60 to 75 who had recovered from COVID-19. The rearrangement joins TRBV5-6 to TRBJ1-3; tentatively, D is TRBD1 (6 bases). The CDR3 bases are TGTGCCAGCAGCTTGATACGGACAGACGGAAACACCATATATTTT. It codes for CASSLIRTDGNTIYF. The variable domain in full, with the rest retrieved from reference TRBV5-6 and TRBJ1-3, is DAGVTQSPTHLIKTRGQQVTLRCSPKSGHDTVSWYQQALGQGPQFIFQYYEEEERQRGNFPDRFSGHQFPNYSSELNVNALLLGDSALYLCASSLIRTDGNTIYFGEGSWLTVV.